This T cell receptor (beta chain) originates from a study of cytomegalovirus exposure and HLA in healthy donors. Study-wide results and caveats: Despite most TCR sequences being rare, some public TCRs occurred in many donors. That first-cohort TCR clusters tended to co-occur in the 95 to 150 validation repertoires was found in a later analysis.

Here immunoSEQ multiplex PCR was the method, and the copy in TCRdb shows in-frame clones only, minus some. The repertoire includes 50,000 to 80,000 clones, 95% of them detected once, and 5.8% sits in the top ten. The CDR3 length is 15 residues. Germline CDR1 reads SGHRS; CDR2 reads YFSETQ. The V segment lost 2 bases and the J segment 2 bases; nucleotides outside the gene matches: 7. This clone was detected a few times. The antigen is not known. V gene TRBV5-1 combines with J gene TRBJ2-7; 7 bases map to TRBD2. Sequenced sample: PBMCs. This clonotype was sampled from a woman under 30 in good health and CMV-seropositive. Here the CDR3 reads CASSLGAGDPYEQYF. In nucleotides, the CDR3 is TGCGCCAGCAGCTTAGGGGCGGGAGATCCCTACGAGCAGTACTTC.